The T cell receptor (beta chain) described here comes from a study of T cells in Graves' hyperthyroidism and ophthalmopathy. The study, taken as a whole, reports: Within blood appeared most thyroid clonotypes that had expanded above 0.001. In the analysis, a 13 V-J model separated ophthalmopathy from stable hyperthyroidism.

V was clipped by 4 bases and J by 5 bases; unmatched bases: 7. The CDR3 consists of 15 residues. CDR1 is SGHVS, CDR2 FQNEAQ, per germline. TCR beta CDR3 regions were amplified from RNA transcripts. A first-round RT-PCR of the TCR CDR3 used the HTBI primer set. TCRdb re-analysed the multiplex PCR reads in MiXCR, keeping a single row per CDR3 protein. This sample has around 200,000 distinct CDR3 sequences, with over 15% found just once. 10 ml fresh peripheral blood yielded the PBMCs. The sample holds a few counts of this clonotype. What it binds is unknown. This receptor was taken from a woman in her fifties or sixties with Graves' hyperthyroidism. The material sequenced was blood. The rearrangement links TRBV7-8 to TRBJ1-4; 7 bases agree with TRBD1. DNA for the CDR3: TGTGCCAGCAGCTCCCGAGAGGGGGCGAATGAAAAACTGTTTTTT. Its protein product is CASSSREGANEKLFF.